What follows are 6 T cell receptor beta chains derived from one specimen sequenced in a study of blood T cell repertoires in COVID-19 (dated by TCRdb to 2020 to 2021). To prepare the library, the immunoSEQ multiplex PCR assay was applied. What TCRdb holds here is the immuneACCESS table cut down to in-frame rearrangements. Part of the clones is not present; checked against another copy, under half of the missing clones reflect an unresolved V gene, and the others are unexplained. For this sample there are 200,000 to 300,000 clones; about 80% appear just once. The ten largest make up over 7.5% of the sample. The sequencing input was peripheral blood. The receptor source for this set is a woman aged 80 or older with acute or convalescent COVID-19.

V and J are TRBV6-1 and TRBJ1-3; 7 nucleotides align to TRBD1. This CDR3 region has 18 residues. V shed 1 base and J 0 bases; nucleotides not matched to a gene: 9. Germline CDR1 and CDR2: MNHNS and SASEGT. This chain's CDR3 is CASSEVVGTAHSGNTIYF. The CDR3 DNA follows: TGTGCCAGCAGTGAAGTGGTAGGGACAGCTCACTCTGGAAACACCATATATTTT.

The chain employs TRBV27 and TRBJ1-2; D is uncertain. The CDR3 has 13 amino acids. CDR1 is MNHEY, CDR2 SMNVEV, per germline (reference sequence). V was clipped by 1 base and J by 4 bases, with 7 bases between them. As DNA, the CDR3 is TGTGCCAGCAGTTTATTTAACGGCTATGGCTACACCTTC. Protein: CASSLFNGYGYTF.

The V gene is TRBV5-8, the J gene TRBJ2-5; TRBD1 matches at 9 bases. Germline values: CDR1 SGHTS, CDR2 YDEGEE. The CDR3 contains 16 residues. With V trimmed by 2 bases and J by 1 base, 6 bases remained unmatched. DNA of the CDR3: TGTGCCAGCAGCTTAGTGGGACAGGGTCCCCAAGAGACCCAGTACTTC. Amino acids: CASSLVGQGPQETQYF.

This chain connects TRBV18 to TRBJ2-1; 8 bases agree with TRBD1. This CDR3 has 16 amino acids. Germline CDR1 and CDR2: KGHSH and LQKENI. Losses at the gene ends were 4 bases for V and 9 bases for J; bases not matched to a gene: 14. Here the CDR3 reads CASSHAPTGVIGEQFF. DNA for the CDR3: TGTGCCAGCTCACACGCGCCGACAGGGGTGATTGGTGAGCAGTTCTTC.

The chain employs TRBV7-8 and TRBJ2-5; possibly TRBD2 for D (5 bases). The length of the CDR3 is 12 residues. The ends were cut back, 5 bases at V and 8 bases at J, with 12 bases in the middle. CDR1 is SGHVS, CDR2 FQNEAQ, per germline. CDR3 DNA: TGTGCCAGCAGCCGTCCCTCGGGAACCCAGTACTTC. As protein: CASSRPSGTQYF.

The chain is built from TRBV3-1 (or the pseudogene TRBV3-2) and TRBJ1-2; no clear D. Trimming cost V 1 base and J 1 base, with 7 bases left between them. The germline gives CDR1 LGHDT, CDR2 YNNKEL (reference sequence). The CDR3 has 14 amino acids. CDR3 sequence: CASSQGGSNYGYTF. CDR3 coding DNA: TGTGCCAGCAGCCAAGGAGGAAGTAACTATGGCTACACCTTC.